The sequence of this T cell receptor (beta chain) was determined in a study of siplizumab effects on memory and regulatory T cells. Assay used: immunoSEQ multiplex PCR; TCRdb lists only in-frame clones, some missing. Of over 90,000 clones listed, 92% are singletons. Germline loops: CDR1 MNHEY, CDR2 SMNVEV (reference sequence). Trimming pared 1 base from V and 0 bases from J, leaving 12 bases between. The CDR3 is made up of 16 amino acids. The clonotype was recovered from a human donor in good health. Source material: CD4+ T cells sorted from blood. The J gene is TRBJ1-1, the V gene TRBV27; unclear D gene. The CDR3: CASSLFAATVNTEAFF. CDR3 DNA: TGTGCCAGCAGTTTATTCGCGGCAACAGTGAACACTGAAGCTTTCTTT.